This TCR beta chain was captured by sequencing in a study of blood T cell repertoires in COVID-19. Study-wide context: COVID-19 samples from acute and convalescent phases originated in the United States, Italy and Spain.

The germline V gene has CDR1 SGHRS and CDR2 YFSETQ. CDR3 length: 15 residues. V lost 4 bases, J lost 2 bases, and 6 bases stayed unmatched. TCRdb keeps only in-frame clones here, not all; method: immunoSEQ multiplex PCR. The sample consists of roughly 250,000 clones, about 89% of them appearing once. This receptor was obtained from a man in his forties or fifties who had recovered from COVID-19. The V and J genes are TRBV5-1 and TRBJ2-1; 7 nucleotides match TRBD2. The sequenced material came from peripheral blood. The CDR3 DNA follows: TGCGCCAGCAGCCCGACGGGGGGACCCTACAATGAGCAGTTCTTC. Residues: CASSPTGGPYNEQFF. Full variable domain (outside the CDR3, taken from reference TRBV5-1 and TRBJ2-1): KAGVTQTPRYLIKTRGQQVTLSCSPISGHRSVSWYQQTPGQGLQFLFEYFSETQRNKGNFPGRFSGRQFSNSRSEMNVSTLELGDSALYLCASSPTGGPYNEQFFGPGTRLTVL.